This TCR beta chain was captured in a study of T cell repertoires in cytomegalovirus infection. Study-wide context: Indicated by public TCR beta signatures were CMV infection and matching HLA type.

CDR1 is MDHEN, CDR2 SYDVKM, per germline. Trimming stripped 6 bases from V and 0 bases from J, with 18 bases between. This CDR3 spans 17 amino acids. Study outcomes and limitations: The ex vivo response showed dominance by HLA-C-restricted CMV-specific TCR beta clonotypes. Cumulative public TCR beta family frequency identified CMV carriers with the relevant HLA.

This clonotype was recorded at least ten times. What it recognizes is unknown. TCRdb called the reads again in MiXCR, with one record for every CDR3 protein. The repertoire holds 150,000 to 200,000 distinct CDR3 sequences, with roughly 14% as singletons. This TCR was sampled from a human donor in good health (CMV status not recorded). Some clones in this sample may be carry-over from other donors' samples. Material for sequencing was PBMCs. This chain joins TRBV28 and TRBJ1-5; possibly TRBD1 for D (5 bases). CDR3 nucleotides: TGTGCCAGCAGGGGGGGGACGTTCGTGAATAGCAATCAGCCCCAGCATTTT. Its translation is CASRGGTFVNSNQPQHF.